One and the same sample provided the 6 T cell receptor beta chains below, sequenced in a study of blood T cells in healthy people across ages. Next came a second PCR, run for roughly 7 to 12 cycles, which used a sample-barcoded 5' primer along with a J-beta primer mix. MiXCR, applied by TCRdb to the 5' RACE reads, yields one record per CDR3 protein. The sample has some 640,000 distinct CDR3 sequences; 49% are singletons. Sequenced input: blood. The source is a woman aged 60-75 years in good health.

The chain is built from TRBV20-1 and TRBJ2-1, with D unresolved. The V end was cut by 3 bases, the J end by 3 bases, with 15 bases between. Germline assignment: CDR1 DFQATT and CDR2 SNEGSKA (reference sequence). The CDR3 is made up of 15 amino acids. CDR3 residues: CSARDSTRGYNEQFF. CDR3 bases: TGCAGTGCTAGGGATTCCACCAGAGGCTACAATGAGCAGTTCTTC.

The V gene is TRBV6-2 or TRBV6-3, the J gene TRBJ2-1, with D unresolved. Trimming shortened V by 4 bases and J by 0 bases, and 10 bases separated the two germline ends. This CDR3 contains 15 residues. Looked up from germline, CDR1 is MNHEY and CDR2 is SVGEGT. Here the CDR3 DNA reads TGTGCCAGCAGTTCTTGGAGTCCCTCCTACAATGAGCAGTTCTTC. This sequence encodes CASSSWSPSYNEQFF.

There are a few counts of this clonotype. An end of the junction differs from the germline gene, which may be a read error. The rearrangement joins TRBV5-1 to TRBJ2-5; 8 bases are shared with TRBD2. The germline V gene has CDR1 SGHRS and CDR2 YFSETQ. There are 14 residues in the CDR3. DNA for the CDR3: TGTGCCAGCAGCTTAATAGCGGGACAAGAGACCCAGTACTTC. This encodes CASSLIAGQETQYF.

This clonotype was counted ten times or more. The chain has TRBV3-1 and TRBJ2-7, with TRBD1 identical over 7 bases. The CDR3 runs 15 residues. Germline V CDR1 and CDR2: LGHDT, YNNKEL (reference sequence). V lost 4 bases to trimming and J lost 1 base; unmatched junction nucleotides: 7. In DNA, the CDR3 is TGTGCCAGCAGCCTAAACCCAGGGGGTTCCTACGAGCAGTACTTC. Translated: CASSLNPGGSYEQYF.

The V call is TRBV30, the J call TRBJ1-1, with D hard to call. V lost 3 bases and J lost 5, with 13 bases in between. This CDR3 is 13 amino acids long. Germline CDR1 reads GTSNPN; CDR2 reads SVGIG (reference sequence). For the CDR3, the DNA is TGTGCCTGGAGCCCCCGGGATCGGACTGAAGCTTTCTTT. Its protein is CAWSPRDRTEAFF.

Concerning this clonotype itself: Its ends do not fully match the called genes, so a read error is possible. The chain employs TRBV29-1 and TRBJ2-1; 8 bases match TRBD2. The V gene's germline CDR1 is SQVTM and CDR2 ANQGSEA. The CDR3 consists of 15 residues. CDR3 loop: CSVGGGRINYNERFF. CDR3 nucleotide sequence: TGCAGCGTTGGCGGCGGGAGGATCAACTACAATGAGCGGTTCTTC.